Listed here is a single T cell receptor (beta chain). Extracted RNA was reverse transcribed into cDNA, the sequencing template. Generated by immunoSEQ multiplex PCR, the TCRdb table keeps only in-frame clones and is missing some. The data hold about 150,000 clones, with over 45% observed a single time. These data originate in a study of CD8+ T cells in alopecia areata. Trimming removed 5 bases at V and 4 bases at J, with 11 bases between. CDR1 SQVTM and CDR2 ANQGSEA come from the germline V gene. The CDR3 length is 13 residues. This clonotype originated in a human donor with alopecia areata. The chain uses TRBV29-1 and TRBJ2-2; perhaps D is TRBD1 or TRBD2 (5 bases each). The sample taken for sequencing was CD4+ T cells sorted from blood. The CDR3 loop is CSVLRGTTGELFF. The DNA for the CDR3 is TGCAGCGTTTTGAGAGGGACCACCGGGGAGCTGTTTTTT.